This T cell receptor (beta chain) was observed in a study of T-cell reconstitution after alpha-beta-depleted transplantation in children. Looked up from germline, CDR1 is ENHRY and CDR2 is SYGVKD. The CDR3 consists of 18 residues. Trimming at V came to 3 bases and at J to 2 bases, leaving 14 bases not matched to a gene. This clonotype was observed a few times. This sample's TCRbeta library carried unique molecular identifier barcodes. MiXCR was run by TCRdb on the PCR reads, yielding one entry per CDR3 protein. In the table there are about 600,000 distinct CDR3 sequences, 10% of which are singletons. The chain carries TRBV10-3 and TRBJ2-3, with 7 bases identical to TRBD2. The TCR originated in a human donor who donated a stem cell graft to a child with acute myeloid leukemia. The sequencing used PBMCs from the stem cell graft donor, collected from the stem cell graft. CDR3 sequence (DNA): TGTGCCATCAGTGACCTGGCCGCGGCGGGAGAACACACAGATACGCAGTATTTT. Translated: CAISDLAAAGEHTDTQYF.